The clone carrying this TCR beta chain was seen a handful of times. The data were obtained in a study of blood T cell repertoires in COVID-19. Study details: The United States, Italy and Spain supplied acute and convalescent COVID-19 samples. In each case, the material was cDNA or gDNA derived from T cells, B-cell-depleted T cells, or PBMCs.

Per the study methods: Reference gene primer amplification yielded estimated nucleated cell counts. This table comes from immunoSEQ multiplex PCR, and its TCRdb copy is limited to in-frame clones, with some not included. That table supplies the V and J calls and clone size; D and trimming were determined from the DNA. The sample consists of roughly 250,000 clones, roughly 79% of them appearing once. Germline lookup yields CDR1 MNHEY and CDR2 SVGAGI. V shed 7 bases, J shed 6 bases, and the junction held 6 bases outside the gene matches. The CDR3 is 14 amino acids. The sequencing sample was made of peripheral blood. The chain links TRBV6-5 to TRBJ1-3; 10 nucleotides match TRBD1. This TCR was sampled from a woman aged 80 or older with acute or convalescent COVID-19. The CDR3 sequence: CASKSTGGVNTIYF. The CDR3 bases are TGTGCCAGCAAATCGACAGGGGGCGTAAACACCATATATTTT.